The 32 T cell receptor beta chains listed next were all sequenced from one sample in a study of blood T cell repertoires in COVID-19. Some clones are missing from TCRdb's copy, which holds only in-frame ones; the method was immunoSEQ multiplex PCR. The sample shows roughly 200,000 clones, about 78% of them seen only once. The sequenced material came from peripheral blood. The receptors were sampled from a woman aged 45-59 years with active or convalescent COVID-19.

This chain joins TRBV5-4 and TRBJ2-3; TRBD1 agrees at 7 bases. CDR3 length: 14 residues. The trim removed 5 bases at V and 0 bases at J, leaving 3 bases unmatched. Germline V gene lookup returns CDR1 SGHNT and CDR2 YYREEE (reference sequence). CDR3 protein: CASSWTGSTDTQYF. For the CDR3, the DNA is TGTGCCAGCAGTTGGACAGGAAGCACAGATACGCAGTATTTT.

V usage is TRBV3-1 (or the pseudogene TRBV3-2) and J usage is TRBJ1-4; D call uncertain. This CDR3 comprises 13 residues. The germline V gene has CDR1 LGHDT and CDR2 YNNKEL (reference sequence). The V end was cut by 5 bases, the J end by 7 bases, with 11 bases between. The CDR3 bases are TGTGCCAGCAGCTCCAGTTGGAGTGAAAAACTGTTTTTT. Amino acid sequence: CASSSSWSEKLFF.

The chain couples TRBV6-2 or TRBV6-3 to TRBJ1-2, with TRBD1 matching over 11 bases. The germline V gene has CDR1 MNHEY and CDR2 SVGEGT. V trimming: 4 bases; J trimming: 5 bases; junction bases outside the gene matches: 3. The CDR3 is 14 amino acids. The CDR3 sequence: CASSWDRGTYGYTF. CDR3 bases: TGTGCCAGCAGTTGGGACAGGGGGACATATGGCTACACCTTC.

The chain employs TRBV4-3 and TRBJ1-4; 7 bases align to TRBD1. There are 15 residues in the CDR3. Unmatched junction bases numbered 7, after V lost 2 bases and J lost 7 bases. Germline CDR1 reads LGHNA; CDR2 reads YSLEER. The CDR3 is CASSQLWDSGEKLFF. In DNA form, the CDR3 reads TGCGCCAGCAGCCAACTTTGGGACAGCGGTGAAAAACTGTTTTTT.

The chain carries TRBV19 and TRBJ2-7, with a weak D call TRBD1 (6 bases). The CDR3 runs to 12 residues. The germline CDR1 and CDR2 sequences are LNHDA and SQIVND (reference sequence). The V gene lost 5 bases and the J gene lost 6 bases, with 11 bases spanning the gap. In nucleotides, the CDR3 is TGTGCCAGTAGTTCGAGAGGGGGCGAGCAGTACTTC. Its protein product is CASSSRGGEQYF.

This sequence joins TRBV2 and TRBJ1-4; D uncertain. The V gene's germline CDR1 is SNHLY and CDR2 FYNNEI. This CDR3 contains 15 residues. V was clipped by 4 bases and J by 1 base, with 10 bases between them. The CDR3 sequence is CASSVTGVTNEKLFF. CDR3 in DNA: TGTGCCAGCAGTGTAACGGGTGTAACTAATGAAAAACTGTTTTTT.

Here the CDR3 DNA reads TGCAGCGTTTCCGGACTAGCGGGGGATAGCACAGATACGCAGTATTTT. Translating gives CSVSGLAGDSTDTQYF. The chain joins TRBV29-1 to TRBJ2-3, with TRBD2 matching over 13 bases. Trimming took 5 bases from V and 0 from J; bases not matched to a gene: 5. CDR3 length equals 16 residues. Germline CDR1 and CDR2: SQVTM and ANQGSEA.

The chain links TRBV7-2 to TRBJ1-2, with D maybe TRBD1 (6 bases). CDR3 size: 13 residues. Trimming removed 1 base at V and 5 bases at J, with 8 bases between. The germline V gene encodes CDR1 SGHTA and CDR2 FQGNSA. The chain's CDR3 is CASSLEGGYGYTF. CDR3 in DNA: TGTGCCAGCAGCTTAGAGGGGGGGTATGGCTACACCTTC.

The rearrangement uses TRBV6-2 or TRBV6-3 and TRBJ1-5; no definite D call. This CDR3 has 17 amino acids. Trimming shortened V by 3 bases and J by 0 bases, and 15 bases separated the two germline ends. Per the germline V gene, CDR1 is MNHEY and CDR2 is SVGEGT. The CDR3 region has the DNA TGTGCCAGCAGTTATGGTTGGGCAGTACTTAGCAATCAGCCCCAGCATTTT. It translates to CASSYGWAVLSNQPQHF.

This clone was counted ten times or more. V usage is TRBV7-9 and J usage is TRBJ2-7, with 7 bases matching TRBD2. The CDR3 loop spans 15 amino acids. Germline loops: CDR1 SEHNR, CDR2 FQNEAQ (reference sequence). Trimming removed 4 bases from V and 3 bases from J; junction bases left unmatched: 9. CDR3 nucleotide sequence: TGTGCCAGCAGCTCTACGCCGGCTAGCGGCTACGAGCAGTACTTC. This encodes CASSSTPASGYEQYF.

This clone was recorded a few times. The J gene is TRBJ1-5, the V gene TRBV20-1; D unclear. Germline CDR1 and CDR2: DFQATT and SNEGSKA (reference sequence). This CDR3 contains 11 residues. The ends were cut back, 3 bases at V and 6 bases at J, with 6 bases in the middle. The CDR3, as DNA: TGCAGTGCTAGTCGGGGTCAGCCCCAGCATTTT. Protein: CSASRGQPQHF.

V usage is TRBV7-6 and J usage is TRBJ2-7, with 7 positions matching TRBD2. With V trimmed by 1 base and J by 1 base, 10 bases remained unmatched. The CDR3 runs 17 residues. Germline V gene data show CDR1 as SGHVS and CDR2 as FNYEAQ. In nucleotides, the CDR3 is TGTGCCAGCAGCTTAGGAATGTATGCCGGGGGGTCCTACGAGCAGTACTTC. It is translated as CASSLGMYAGGSYEQYF.

This clone rates as medium-sized. This chain joins TRBV1 and TRBJ1-5. TRBV1 is tagged as a pseudogene. This CDR3 has 16 residues. The CDR3 loop is CTSSQPPGGLNQPQHF. The CDR3 DNA follows: TGCACCAGCAGCCAACCTCCGGGGGGCCTCAATCAGCCCCAGCATTTT.

This clone was found a few times. V gene TRBV2 combines with J gene TRBJ1-4; the D is unclear. The germline CDR1 and CDR2 sequences are SNHLY and FYNNEI. This CDR3 is built from 14 residues. Trimming stripped 4 bases from V and 8 bases from J, with 14 bases between. The CDR3: CASSASGFGEKLFF. In DNA, the CDR3 is TGTGCCAGCAGTGCCTCTGGGTTCGGGGAAAAACTGTTTTTT.

This chain joins TRBV3-1 (or the pseudogene TRBV3-2) and TRBJ1-1, with 8 positions matching TRBD1. This CDR3 has 15 amino acids. The trim removed 6 bases at V and 1 base at J, leaving 7 bases unmatched. Germline V gene sequence: CDR1 LGHDT, CDR2 YNNKEL (reference sequence). The DNA of the CDR3 is TGTGCCAGCAGTCCGATGACAGGGGCGAACACTGAAGCTTTCTTT. As protein: CASSPMTGANTEAFF.

This chain joins TRBV28 and TRBJ2-7; the match to TRBD2 covers 8 bases. CDR1 MDHEN and CDR2 SYDVKM come from the germline V gene. V lost 3 bases to trimming and J lost 3 bases; unmatched junction nucleotides: 4. This CDR3 has 14 residues. CDR3 in DNA: TGTGCCAGCAGTTTCTCGGGAGGGGTCTACGAGCAGTACTTC. Translating gives CASSFSGGVYEQYF. The complete variable domain, with remaining parts taken from reference TRBV28 and TRBJ2-7, reads DVKVTQSSRYLVKRTGEKVFLECVQDMDHENMFWYRQDPGLGLRLIYFSYDVKMKEKGDIPEGYSVSREKKERFSLILESASTNQTSMYLCASSFSGGVYEQYFGPGTRLTVT.

This chain uses TRBV5-1 with TRBJ1-2, with 12 bases lining up with TRBD1. The CDR3 runs to 15 residues. J lost 6 bases, V lost 2 bases, and 5 bases had no gene match. Germline V gene lookup returns CDR1 SGHRS and CDR2 YFSETQ. This chain's CDR3 is CASSLPGQGANGYTF. CDR3 nucleotide sequence: TGCGCCAGCAGCTTACCGGGACAGGGGGCGAATGGCTACACCTTC.

The chain has TRBV5-1 and TRBJ2-3, with 12 positions matching TRBD2. The CDR3 totals 17 residues. V lost 2 bases and J lost 4; bases outside the gene matches: 8. The germline CDR1 and CDR2 sequences are SGHRS and YFSETQ. The CDR3 bases are TGCGCCAGCAGCTTTGGGCTAGCGGGAGGGCCCGCAGATACGCAGTATTTT. It is translated as CASSFGLAGGPADTQYF.

The chain is built from TRBV12-3 or TRBV12-4 and TRBJ1-2; TRBD1 agrees at 7 bases. The V and J ends lost 7 bases and 8 bases, in that order; junction bases with no gene match: 10. The CDR3 totals 13 residues. As DNA, the CDR3 is TGTGCCAGCAACCGACAGGGAGGTTGGGGCTACACCTTC. Its protein product is CASNRQGGWGYTF.

In this sample, this clone turned up a few times. The V gene is TRBV2, the J gene TRBJ2-2; 10 nucleotides line up with TRBD1. Germline V CDR1 and CDR2: SNHLY, FYNNEI. V lost 8 bases and J lost 5; bases outside the gene matches: 5. There are 14 residues in the CDR3. Written as DNA, the CDR3 is TGTGCCAGCTGGAGGGACAGGGGAACCGGGGAGCTGTTTTTT. This encodes CASWRDRGTGELFF.

The rearrangement links TRBV9 to TRBJ2-7, with D perhaps TRBD1 (6 bases). V was shortened by 4 bases and J by 5 bases, with 22 bases between the two germline ends. CDR1 is SGDLS, CDR2 YYNGEE, per germline. The CDR3 is 16 residues long. The DNA of the CDR3 is TGTGCCAGCAGCACAGGCCCAGGGGTTCTAAGGGACGAGCAGTACTTC. It encodes CASSTGPGVLRDEQYF.

J is TRBJ1-5 and V is TRBV7-3; D is uncertain. V was cut by 3 bases and J by 4 bases, with 7 bases left in between. Germline lookup yields CDR1 SGHTA and CDR2 FQGTGA. The CDR3 loop spans 13 amino acids. Here the CDR3 DNA reads TGTGCCAGCAGCTTGGAGAGGAATCAGCCCCAGCATTTT. The encoded protein is CASSLERNQPQHF.

The sample holds a few counts of this clone. CDR3 amino acids: CASTAGGAGYGYTF. For the CDR3, the DNA is TGTGCCAGCACAGCAGGGGGCGCGGGCTATGGCTACACCTTC. The V gene is TRBV28, the J gene TRBJ1-2; 8 bases match TRBD1. Unmatched junction bases numbered 8, after V lost 7 bases and J lost 4 bases. There are 14 residues in the CDR3. Germline assignment: CDR1 MDHEN and CDR2 SYDVKM.

The chain recombines TRBV20-1 with TRBJ1-2; D gene unclear. Germline V CDR1 and CDR2: DFQATT, SNEGSKA (reference sequence). The CDR3 sequence is 11 residues long. Trimming cost V 2 bases and J 8 bases, with 9 bases left between them. CDR3 loop: CSARWREGYTF. The CDR3 coding sequence is TGCAGTGCTAGATGGAGGGAAGGCTACACCTTC.

V usage is TRBV2 and J usage is TRBJ2-3, with TRBD2 matching over 11 bases. This CDR3 spans 16 amino acids. CDR1 and CDR2 (germline): SNHLY, FYNNEI. The V segment lost 6 bases and the J segment 3 bases; nucleotides outside the gene matches: 8. CDR3 in DNA: TGTGCCAGCAGCCAACTAGCGGGGGTCCCTACAGATACGCAGTATTTT. This codes for CASSQLAGVPTDTQYF.

This clone was counted once. V gene TRBV18 combines with J gene TRBJ1-3; no clear D. This CDR3 spans 15 amino acids. V lost 4 bases to trimming and J lost 4 bases, with 14 bases between them. From germline, CDR1 is KGHSH and CDR2 LQKENI. The CDR3 loop reads CASSLAGVSGNTIYF. The DNA for the CDR3 is TGTGCCAGCTCACTCGCCGGGGTATCCGGAAACACCATATATTTT.

With respect to this clone: The junction does not match germline at one end; this may be a read error. Here the CDR3 DNA reads TGTGCCAGCAGTTTATGGGACGGCCCCGGGATTTTT. This sequence encodes CASSLWDGPGIF. V is TRBV28 and J is TRBJ1-4; D is unresolved. The germline gives CDR1 MDHEN, CDR2 SYDVKM. The CDR3 is made up of 12 amino acids.

The chain has TRBV7-9 and TRBJ2-5; 10 positions match TRBD1. CDR1 and CDR2 from the germline V gene are SEHNR and FQNEAQ (reference sequence). J gave up 5 bases and V 3 bases, and 3 bases lay outside the gene matches. There are 14 residues in the CDR3. The CDR3 loop reads CASSLATGGETQYF. The CDR3 coding sequence is TGTGCCAGCAGCTTGGCGACAGGGGGCGAGACCCAGTACTTC.

In this sample, this clone turned up once. V usage is TRBV2 and J usage is TRBJ2-7; D gene unclear. Deletions cut 11 bases from V and 0 bases from J, with 20 bases between. Germline V CDR1 and CDR2: SNHLY, FYNNEI. CDR3 length: 15 residues. Written as DNA, the CDR3 is TGTGCCTGCGAAGAAGGCGGTAGTTCCTCCTACGAGCAGTACTTC. Translating gives CACEEGGSSSYEQYF.

The V and J genes are TRBV2 and TRBJ1-6, with 8 bases aligning to TRBD1. The CDR3 is 15 residues long. CDR1 and CDR2 from the germline V gene are SNHLY and FYNNEI. V shed 8 bases and J 7 bases; nucleotides not matched to a gene: 10. The CDR3 DNA follows: TGTGCCAGCCGAAAGGAGACAGGGGTAAATTCACCCCTCCACTTT. Protein sequence: CASRKETGVNSPLHF.

The J gene is TRBJ1-5, the V gene TRBV6-6, with D possibly TRBD1 on 6 matching bases. Germline CDR1 MNHNY, CDR2 SVGAGI (reference sequence). The CDR3 is 12 residues long. V shed 6 bases and J shed 5 bases, with 8 bases lying between them. The CDR3 region is CASRGADQPQHF. Here the CDR3 DNA reads TGTGCCAGCAGGGGGGCGGATCAGCCCCAGCATTTT.

The chain couples TRBV28 to TRBJ2-7; 8 bases are shared with TRBD1. Germline CDR1 reads MDHEN; CDR2 reads SYDVKM. The CDR3 sequence is 15 residues long. V lost 2 bases, J lost 4 bases, and 7 bases stayed unmatched. The CDR3 spells CASSLGQGARYEQYF. Written as DNA, the CDR3 is TGTGCCAGCAGTTTAGGGCAGGGGGCGCGATACGAGCAGTACTTC.